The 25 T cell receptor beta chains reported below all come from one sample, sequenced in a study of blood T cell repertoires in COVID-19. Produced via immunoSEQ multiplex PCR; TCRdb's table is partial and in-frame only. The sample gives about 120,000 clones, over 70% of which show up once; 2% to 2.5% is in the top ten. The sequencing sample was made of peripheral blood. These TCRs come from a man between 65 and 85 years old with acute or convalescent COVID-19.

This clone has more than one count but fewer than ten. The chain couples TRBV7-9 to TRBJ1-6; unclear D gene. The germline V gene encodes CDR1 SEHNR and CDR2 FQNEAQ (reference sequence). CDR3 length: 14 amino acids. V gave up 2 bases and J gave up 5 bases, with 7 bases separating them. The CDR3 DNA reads TGTGCCAGCAGCTTAACGGGTAATAATTCACCCCTCCACTTT. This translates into CASSLTGNNSPLHF.

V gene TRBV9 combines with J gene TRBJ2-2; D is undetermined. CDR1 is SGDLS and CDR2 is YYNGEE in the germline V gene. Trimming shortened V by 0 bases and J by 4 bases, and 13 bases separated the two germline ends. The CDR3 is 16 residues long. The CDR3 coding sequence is TGTGCCAGCAGCGTAGACTCTGCCGTGCGCACCGGGGAGCTGTTTTTT. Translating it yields CASSVDSAVRTGELFF.

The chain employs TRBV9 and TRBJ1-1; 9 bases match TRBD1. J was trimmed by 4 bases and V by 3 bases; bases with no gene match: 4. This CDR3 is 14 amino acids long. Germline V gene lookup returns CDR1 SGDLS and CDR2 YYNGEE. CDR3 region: CASSGETGGTEAFF. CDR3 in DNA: TGTGCCAGCAGCGGGGAGACAGGGGGCACTGAAGCTTTCTTT. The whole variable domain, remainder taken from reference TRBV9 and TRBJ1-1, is DSGVTQTPKHLITATGQRVTLRCSPRSGDLSVYWYQQSLDQGLQFLIQYYNGEERAKGNILERFSAQQFPDLHSELNLSSLELGDSALYFCASSGETGGTEAFFGQGTRLTVV.

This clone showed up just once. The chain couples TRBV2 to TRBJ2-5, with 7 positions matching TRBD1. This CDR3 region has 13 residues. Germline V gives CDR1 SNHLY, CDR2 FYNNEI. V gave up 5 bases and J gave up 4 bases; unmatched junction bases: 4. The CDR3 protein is CASSYNRGETQYF. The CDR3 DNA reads TGTGCCAGCAGTTACAACAGGGGAGAGACCCAGTACTTC.

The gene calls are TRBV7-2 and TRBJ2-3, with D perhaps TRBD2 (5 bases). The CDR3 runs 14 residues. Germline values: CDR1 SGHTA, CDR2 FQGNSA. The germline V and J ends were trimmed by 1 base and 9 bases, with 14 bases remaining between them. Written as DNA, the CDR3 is TGTGCCAGCAGCTTAGGACCAGGAGGAGGAACGCAGTATTTT. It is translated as CASSLGPGGGTQYF.

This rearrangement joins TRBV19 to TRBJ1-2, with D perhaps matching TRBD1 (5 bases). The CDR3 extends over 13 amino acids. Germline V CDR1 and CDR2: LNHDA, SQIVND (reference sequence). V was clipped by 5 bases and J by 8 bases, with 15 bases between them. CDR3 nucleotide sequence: TGTGCCAGTAGTCCGAATGGGGGGAGCGGCTACACCTTC. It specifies CASSPNGGSGYTF.

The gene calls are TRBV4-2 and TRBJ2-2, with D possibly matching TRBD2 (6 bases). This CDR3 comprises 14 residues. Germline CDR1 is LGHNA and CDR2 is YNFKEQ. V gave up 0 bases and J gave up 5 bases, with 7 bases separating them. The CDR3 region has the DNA TGTGCCAGCAGCCAAGAGGCGGGGACCGGGGAGCTGTTTTTT. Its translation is CASSQEAGTGELFF.

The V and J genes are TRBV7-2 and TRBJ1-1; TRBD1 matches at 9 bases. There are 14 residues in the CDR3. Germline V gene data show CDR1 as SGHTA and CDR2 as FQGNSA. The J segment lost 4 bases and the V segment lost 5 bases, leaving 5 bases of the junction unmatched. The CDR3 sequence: CASSPTGGGTEAFF. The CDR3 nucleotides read TGTGCCAGCAGCCCAACAGGGGGCGGCACTGAAGCTTTCTTT.

CDR3 residues: CASSGQVNTEAFF. The CDR3 DNA reads TGTGCCAGTAGTGGACAGGTAAACACTGAAGCTTTCTTT. V and J are TRBV19 and TRBJ1-1; the match to TRBD1 covers 7 bases. This CDR3 spans 13 amino acids. With 5 bases clipped from V and 2 bases from J, the junction kept 2 bases outside the gene matches. Germline loops: CDR1 LNHDA, CDR2 SQIVND (reference sequence).

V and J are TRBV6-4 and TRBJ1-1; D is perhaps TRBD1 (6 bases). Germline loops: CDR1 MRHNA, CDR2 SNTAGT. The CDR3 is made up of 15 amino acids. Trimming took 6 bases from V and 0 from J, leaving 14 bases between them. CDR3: CASRRRGDMNTEAFF. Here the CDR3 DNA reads TGTGCCAGCAGGCGACGGGGGGACATGAACACTGAAGCTTTCTTT.

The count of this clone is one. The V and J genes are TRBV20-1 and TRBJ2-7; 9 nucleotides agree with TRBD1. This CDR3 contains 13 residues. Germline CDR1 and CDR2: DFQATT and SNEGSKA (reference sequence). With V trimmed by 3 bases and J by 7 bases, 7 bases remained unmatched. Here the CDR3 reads CSASSDRGGEQYF. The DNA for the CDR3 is TGCAGTGCTAGTTCGGACAGGGGTGGTGAGCAGTACTTC.

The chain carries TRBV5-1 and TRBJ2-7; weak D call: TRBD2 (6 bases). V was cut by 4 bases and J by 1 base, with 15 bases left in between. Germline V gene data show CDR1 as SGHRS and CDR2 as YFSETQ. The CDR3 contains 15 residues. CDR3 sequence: CASSPGTFSSYEQYF. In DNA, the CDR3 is TGCGCCAGCAGCCCGGGGACTTTCAGTTCCTACGAGCAGTACTTC.

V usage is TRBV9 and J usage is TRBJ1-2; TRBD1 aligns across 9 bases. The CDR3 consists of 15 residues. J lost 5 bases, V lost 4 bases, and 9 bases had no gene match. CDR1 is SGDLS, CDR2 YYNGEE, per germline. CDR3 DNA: TGTGCCAGCAGCCCCACCATACAGGGGGCGTATGGCTACACCTTC. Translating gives CASSPTIQGAYGYTF.

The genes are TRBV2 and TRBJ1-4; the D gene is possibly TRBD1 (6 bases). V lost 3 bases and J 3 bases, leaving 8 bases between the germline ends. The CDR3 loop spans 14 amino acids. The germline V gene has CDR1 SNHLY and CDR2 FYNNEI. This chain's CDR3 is CASSDRGANEKLFF. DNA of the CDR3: TGTGCCAGCAGTGACAGGGGTGCTAATGAAAAACTGTTTTTT.

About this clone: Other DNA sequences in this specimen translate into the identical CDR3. The CDR3 spells CASSLLQGAGTEAFF. The CDR3, as DNA: TGTGCCAGCAGCCTCCTACAGGGTGCGGGCACTGAAGCTTTCTTT. This chain joins TRBV9 and TRBJ1-1, with D maybe TRBD1 (6 bases). Germline values: CDR1 SGDLS, CDR2 YYNGEE. The CDR3 extends over 15 amino acids. Trimming pared 4 bases from V and 4 bases from J, leaving 17 bases between.

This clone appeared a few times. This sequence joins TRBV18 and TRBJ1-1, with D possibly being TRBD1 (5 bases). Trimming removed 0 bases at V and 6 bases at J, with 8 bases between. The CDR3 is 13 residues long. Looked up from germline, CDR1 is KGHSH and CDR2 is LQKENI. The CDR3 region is CASSPPTGAEAFF. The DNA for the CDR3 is TGTGCCAGCTCACCACCCACAGGTGCTGAAGCTTTCTTT.

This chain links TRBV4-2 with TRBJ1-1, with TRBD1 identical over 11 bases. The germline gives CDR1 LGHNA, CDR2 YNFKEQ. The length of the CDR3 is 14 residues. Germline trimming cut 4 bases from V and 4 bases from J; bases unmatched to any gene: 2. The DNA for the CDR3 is TGTGCCAGCAGCCCTGGGACAGGGGGCACTGAAGCTTTCTTT. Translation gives CASSPGTGGTEAFF.

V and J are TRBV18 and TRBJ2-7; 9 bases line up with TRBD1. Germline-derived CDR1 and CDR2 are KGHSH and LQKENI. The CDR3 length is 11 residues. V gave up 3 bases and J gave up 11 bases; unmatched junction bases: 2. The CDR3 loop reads CASSPGTGKYF. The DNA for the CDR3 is TGTGCCAGCTCACCTGGGACAGGGAAGTACTTC.

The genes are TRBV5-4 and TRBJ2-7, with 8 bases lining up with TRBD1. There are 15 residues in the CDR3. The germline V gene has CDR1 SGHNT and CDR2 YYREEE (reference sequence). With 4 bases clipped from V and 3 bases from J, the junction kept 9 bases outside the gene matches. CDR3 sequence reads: CASSVGTGPSYEQYF. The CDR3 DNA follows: TGTGCCAGCAGCGTAGGGACAGGTCCTAGCTACGAGCAGTACTTC. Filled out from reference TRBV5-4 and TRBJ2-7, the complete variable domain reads ETGVTQSPTHLIKTRGQQVTLRCSSQSGHNTVSWYQQALGQGPQFIFQYYREEENGRGNFPPRFSGLQFPNYSSELNVNALELDDSALYLCASSVGTGPSYEQYFGPGTRLTVT.

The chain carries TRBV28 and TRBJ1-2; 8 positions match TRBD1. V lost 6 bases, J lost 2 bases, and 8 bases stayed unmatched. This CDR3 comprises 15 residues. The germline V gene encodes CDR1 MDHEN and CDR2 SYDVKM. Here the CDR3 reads CASSPPGQGNYGYTF. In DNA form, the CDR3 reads TGTGCCAGCAGCCCCCCCGGACAGGGCAACTATGGCTACACCTTC.

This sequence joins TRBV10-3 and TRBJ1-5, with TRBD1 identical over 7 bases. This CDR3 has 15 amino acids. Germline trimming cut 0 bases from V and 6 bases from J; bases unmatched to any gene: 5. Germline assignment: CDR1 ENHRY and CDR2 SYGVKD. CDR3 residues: CAISESNRGGQPQHF. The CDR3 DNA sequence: TGTGCCATCAGTGAGTCGAACAGGGGCGGTCAGCCCCAGCATTTT.

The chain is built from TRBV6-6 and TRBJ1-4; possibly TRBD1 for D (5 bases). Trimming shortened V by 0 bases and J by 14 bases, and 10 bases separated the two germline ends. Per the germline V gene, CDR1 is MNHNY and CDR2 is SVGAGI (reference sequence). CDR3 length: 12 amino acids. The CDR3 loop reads CASSYSQGRLFF. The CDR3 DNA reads TGTGCCAGCAGTTACTCGCAGGGTCGGCTGTTTTTT.

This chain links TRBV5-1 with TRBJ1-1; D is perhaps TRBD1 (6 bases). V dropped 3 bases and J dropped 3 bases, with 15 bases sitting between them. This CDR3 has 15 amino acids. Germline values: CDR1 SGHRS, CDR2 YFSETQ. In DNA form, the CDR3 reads TGCGCCAGCAGCTCTACAGGGTCGCTTGACACTGAAGCTTTCTTT. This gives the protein CASSSTGSLDTEAFF.

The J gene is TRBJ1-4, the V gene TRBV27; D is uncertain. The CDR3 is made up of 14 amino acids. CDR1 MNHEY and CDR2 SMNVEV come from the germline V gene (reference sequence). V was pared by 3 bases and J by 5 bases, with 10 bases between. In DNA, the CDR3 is TGTGCCAGCAGTTTGCGGCAGCCCAATGAAAAACTGTTTTTT. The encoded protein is CASSLRQPNEKLFF.

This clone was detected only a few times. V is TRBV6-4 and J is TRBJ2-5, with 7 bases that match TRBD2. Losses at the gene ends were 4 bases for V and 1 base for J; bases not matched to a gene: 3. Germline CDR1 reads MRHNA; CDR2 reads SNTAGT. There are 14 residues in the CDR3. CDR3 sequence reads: CASSGAGPQETQYF. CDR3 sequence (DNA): TGTGCCAGCAGTGGAGCGGGACCCCAAGAGACCCAGTACTTC.